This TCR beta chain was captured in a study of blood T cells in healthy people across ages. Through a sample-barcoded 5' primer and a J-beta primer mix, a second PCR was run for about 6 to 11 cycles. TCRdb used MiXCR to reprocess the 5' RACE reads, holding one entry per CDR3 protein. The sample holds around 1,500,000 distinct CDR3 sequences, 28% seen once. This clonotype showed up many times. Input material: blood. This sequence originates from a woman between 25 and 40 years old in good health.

The CDR3 spells CASREQGQETQYF. CDR3 DNA sequence: TGTGCCAGTCGGGAACAGGGCCAAGAGACCCAGTACTTC. This chain connects TRBV6-5 to TRBJ2-5; the D gene is possibly TRBD1 (6 bases). This CDR3 region has 13 residues. The V gene's germline CDR1 is MNHEY and CDR2 SVGAGI. V was trimmed by 9 bases and J by 1 base, leaving 12 bases between them.